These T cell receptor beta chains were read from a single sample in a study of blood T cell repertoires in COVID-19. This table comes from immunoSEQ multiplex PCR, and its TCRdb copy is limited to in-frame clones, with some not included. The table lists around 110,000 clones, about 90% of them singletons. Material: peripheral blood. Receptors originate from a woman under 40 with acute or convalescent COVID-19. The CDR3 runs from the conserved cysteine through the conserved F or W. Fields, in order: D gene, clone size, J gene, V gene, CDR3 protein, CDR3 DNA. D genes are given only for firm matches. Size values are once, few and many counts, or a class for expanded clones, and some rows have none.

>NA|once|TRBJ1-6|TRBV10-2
CASSDPSSTLHF
TGCGCCAGCAGTGATCCATCATCCACCCTCCACTTT
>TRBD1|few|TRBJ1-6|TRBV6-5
CASSRQTTGVSPLHF
TGTGCCAGCAGCCGACAAACAACAGGGGTTTCACCCCTCCACTTT
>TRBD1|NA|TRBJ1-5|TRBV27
CASSLSYRGGNQPQHF
TGTGCCAGCAGTTTATCCTACAGGGGAGGCAATCAGCCCCAGCATTTT
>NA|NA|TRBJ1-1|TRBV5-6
CASSALEETEAFF
TGTGCCAGCAGCGCCCTGGAGGAGACTGAAGCTTTCTTT
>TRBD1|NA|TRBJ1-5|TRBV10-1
CARIRQGCQPQHF
TGCGCCAGGATCCGACAGGGGTGTCAGCCCCAGCATTTT
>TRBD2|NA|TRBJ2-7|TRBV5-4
CASSLDGGGNYEQYF
TGTGCCAGCAGCTTGGACGGCGGGGGAAACTACGAGCAGTACTTC
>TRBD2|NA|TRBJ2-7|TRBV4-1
CASSQVGGRGDEQYF
TGCGCCAGCAGCCAAGTAGGCGGGAGAGGTGACGAGCAGTACTTC
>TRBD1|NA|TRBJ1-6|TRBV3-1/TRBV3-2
CASSLGQGYNSPLHF
TGTGCCAGCAGCCTGGGACAGGGTTATAATTCACCCCTCCACTTT
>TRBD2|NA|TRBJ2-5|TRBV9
CASSEGLAGSQETQYF
TGTGCCAGCAGCGAAGGACTAGCGGGATCCCAAGAGACCCAGTACTTC
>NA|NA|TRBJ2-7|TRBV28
CASSFGSAEQYF
TGTGCCAGCAGTTTTGGCAGCGCCGAGCAGTACTTC
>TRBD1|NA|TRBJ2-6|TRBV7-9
CASSLWDRALAWANVLTF
TGTGCCAGCAGCTTATGGGACAGGGCCCTTGCCTGGGCCAACGTCCTGACTTTC
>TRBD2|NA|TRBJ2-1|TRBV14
CASSQERAGGGQNEQFF
TGTGCCAGCAGCCAAGAACGAGCGGGAGGGGGCCAGAATGAGCAGTTCTTC
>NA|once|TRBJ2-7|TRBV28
CASSLAGLSPYEQYF
TGTGCCAGCAGTTTAGCCGGACTATCACCCTACGAGCAGTACTTC
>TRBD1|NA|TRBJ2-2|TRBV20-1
CSASGPGQTNTGELFF
TGCAGTGCTAGTGGACCGGGACAGACGAACACCGGGGAGCTGTTTTTT
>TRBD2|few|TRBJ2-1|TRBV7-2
CASREQLAGDLNEQFF
TGTGCCAGCAGAGAACAACTAGCGGGAGATCTCAATGAGCAGTTCTTC
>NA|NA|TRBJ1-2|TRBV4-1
CASSPRGGGYTF
TGCGCCAGCAGCCCTCGAGGGGGTGGCTACACCTTC
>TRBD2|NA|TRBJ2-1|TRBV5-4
CASSREGGGLAASYNEQFF
TGTGCCAGCAGCCGGGAAGGGGGGGGACTAGCGGCATCCTACAATGAGCAGTTCTTC
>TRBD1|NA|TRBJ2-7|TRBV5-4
CASSSAKQGGRGEQYF
TGTGCCAGCAGCTCCGCGAAACAGGGGGGACGGGGTGAGCAGTACTTC